A selection of T cell receptor beta chains follows, all from one sample in a study of blood T cells in healthy people across ages. TCRdb processed the 5' RACE reads anew with MiXCR; each CDR3 protein has one entry. The sample lists roughly 640,000 distinct CDR3 sequences, about 28% occurring once. The material sequenced was blood. The receptors were sampled from a woman aged 80 or over in good health. Each CDR3 is given with its conserved first and last residue. A D gene is named only where the DNA matches it firmly. Size values are once, few and many counts, or a class for expanded clones, and some rows have none.

D gene | J gene | V gene | clone size | CDR3 protein | CDR3 DNA
- | TRBJ2-3 | TRBV4-3 | - | CAGSQEGDGDTQYF | TGCGCCGGCAGCCAAGAGGGGGATGGGGATACGCAGTATTTT
- | TRBJ2-3 | TRBV20-1 | many | CSAPRRGGGYTDTQYF | TGCAGTGCCCCTCGTAGGGGCGGGGGCTACACAGATACGCAGTATTTT
- | TRBJ1-2 | TRBV5-1 | few | CASSLVHAGGYTF | TGCGCCAGCAGCTTGGTTCACGCCGGAGGCTACACCTTC
- | TRBJ1-6 | TRBV15 | many | CATSKEDGYNSPLHF | TGTGCCACCAGCAAGGAGGATGGCTATAATTCACCCCTCCACTTT
- | TRBJ2-1 | TRBV3-1 | many | CASSQVGPYNEQFF | TGTGCCAGCAGCCAGGTTGGACCTTACAATGAGCAGTTCTTC
- | TRBJ2-7 | TRBV9 | - | CASSVGGVGVSYEQYF | TGTGCCAGCAGCGTAGGAGGGGTCGGTGTTTCCTACGAGCAGTACTTC
- | TRBJ2-7 | TRBV20-1 | - | CSARGPGGEQYF | TGCAGTGCTAGGGGCCCGGGTGGCGAGCAGTACTTC
TRBD1 | TRBJ2-5 | TRBV15 | many | CATSSTTGGGQETQYF | TGTGCCACCAGCAGCACGACAGGGGGAGGCCAAGAGACCCAGTACTTC
TRBD1 | TRBJ1-5 | TRBV20-1 | few | CSAREGQGPNQPQHF | TGCAGTGCTAGAGAGGGACAGGGACCTAATCAGCCCCAGCATTTT
- | TRBJ1-5 | TRBV6-2/TRBV6-3 | many | CASSRDVDQPQHF | TGTGCCAGCAGTAGGGACGTCGATCAGCCCCAGCATTTT
TRBD1 | TRBJ2-5 | TRBV7-9 | many | CASSKDRGRSQETQYF | TGTGCCAGCAGCAAAGACAGGGGCCGAAGCCAAGAGACCCAGTACTTC
TRBD1 | TRBJ2-7 | TRBV6-1 | - | CASSELTGYRAYEQYF | TGTGCCAGCAGTGAGTTGACAGGGTATAGAGCCTACGAGCAGTACTTC
- | TRBJ2-2 | TRBV9 | - | CASSAAAGHGGTGELFF | TGTGCCAGCAGCGCCGCGGCAGGGCATGGGGGGACCGGGGAGCTGTTTTTT
- | TRBJ2-3 | TRBV7-9 | many | CASGQADTQYF | TGTGCCAGCGGGCAGGCAGATACGCAGTATTTT
- | TRBJ2-2 | TRBV6-1 | few | CASTWGAGNTGELFF | TGTGCCAGCACGTGGGGGGCAGGGAACACCGGGGAGCTGTTTTTT
- | TRBJ2-5 | TRBV6-2/TRBV6-3 | - | CASSPSLGAGGTQYF | TGTGCCAGCAGTCCGTCCCTGGGGGCAGGCGGGACCCAGTACTTC
- | TRBJ1-6 | TRBV25-1 | many | CASSGQGSYNSPLHF | TGTGCCAGCAGTGGGCAGGGGTCCTATAATTCACCCCTCCACTTT
TRBD1 | TRBJ1-2 | TRBV6-5 | many | CASSYGRGPVYGYTF | TGTGCCAGCAGTTACGGGAGGGGGCCCGTCTATGGCTACACCTTC
TRBD1 | TRBJ1-2 | TRBV28 | many | CASRTQGRVYGYTF | TGTGCCAGCCGTACACAGGGGAGAGTCTATGGCTACACCTTC
TRBD1 | TRBJ2-3 | TRBV25-1 | - | CASSEPGTGASNTQYF | TGTGCCAGCAGTGAACCCGGGACAGGGGCCTCGAATACGCAGTATTTT
TRBD2 | TRBJ2-3 | TRBV20-1 | few | CSAKRGGPDTRYF | TGCAGTGCTAAGCGGGGGGGCCCAGATACGCGGTATTTT
- | TRBJ2-3 | TRBV10-3 | many | CAIQSPSKYTQYF | TGTGCCATCCAATCACCTAGTAAATATACGCAGTATTTT
- | TRBJ2-2 | TRBV4-2 | - | CTSSQRGELFF | TGTACCAGCAGCCAACGAGGGGAGCTGTTTTTT
- | TRBJ1-4 | TRBV20-1 | - | CSARLRQKLFF | TGCAGTGCTAGACTCCGTCAAAAACTGTTTTTT
- | TRBJ1-1 | TRBV5-1 | few | CASRGSMNTETFF | TGCGCCAGCAGGGGCAGCATGAACACTGAAACTTTCTTT
TRBD1 | TRBJ1-2 | TRBV7-2 | - | CASSLVQGANYGCTF | TGTGCCAGCAGCTTAGTACAGGGGGCTAACTATGGCTGCACCTTC